Shown below are 20 T cell receptor beta chains from a single sample sequenced in a study of spatial heterogeneity in lung cancer. Time point defined: blood at routine non-recurrence follow-up after resection. TCRdb reprocessed the 5' RACE reads via MiXCR and lists one record per CDR3 protein. The sample lists roughly 45,000 distinct CDR3 sequences, roughly 20% occurring once. The sample was PBMCs, taken at follow-up. The receptors derive from a female donor with early-stage non-small cell lung cancer.

This chain connects TRBV15 to TRBJ1-1; D is possibly TRBD1 (6 bases). With 2 bases removed from V and 6 bases from J, the gap between germline ends came to 10 bases. Germline values: CDR1 LNHNV, CDR2 YYDKDF (reference sequence). The CDR3 is made up of 13 amino acids. The CDR3 coding sequence is TGTGCCACCAGCAGAAACAGGGCCGCTGAAGCTTTCTTT. Protein: CATSRNRAAEAFF.

CDR3 sequence: CASSGVLAGGQETQYF. As DNA, the CDR3 is TGTGCCAGCAGTGGGGTACTAGCGGGAGGACAAGAGACCCAGTACTTC. V gene TRBV2 combines with J gene TRBJ2-5, with 12 bases matching TRBD2. This CDR3 has 16 amino acids. Losses at the gene ends were 4 bases for V and 2 bases for J; bases not matched to a gene: 5. Per germline, CDR1 SNHLY and CDR2 FYNNEI.

This clonotype was counted a few times. The chain is built from TRBV14 and TRBJ1-3; D unclear. Germline assignment: CDR1 SGHDN and CDR2 FVKESK. There are 19 residues in the CDR3. The ends were cut back, 1 base at V and 0 bases at J, with 19 bases in the middle. The DNA of the CDR3 is TGTGCCAGCAGCCAAGGAAGATGGCGGCTATCAGACTCTGGAAACACCATATATTTT. It translates to CASSQGRWRLSDSGNTIYF.

This clonotype appeared many times. The chain employs TRBV3-1 and TRBJ1-6, with TRBD1 matching over 8 bases. The length of the CDR3 is 15 residues. V lost 3 bases, J lost 9 bases, and 7 bases stayed unmatched. In germline, CDR1 is LGHDT, CDR2 YNNKEL (reference sequence). The CDR3 sequence is CASSHGQGARSPLHF. The CDR3 DNA sequence: TGTGCCAGCAGCCACGGTCAGGGGGCACGTTCACCCCTCCACTTT.

This clonotype was counted only a few times. The chain recombines TRBV7-2 with TRBJ1-2, with 9 nucleotides matching TRBD1. The CDR3 has 15 residues. With V trimmed by 5 bases and J by 8 bases, 12 bases remained unmatched. In germline, CDR1 is SGHTA, CDR2 FQGNSA. The CDR3 DNA reads as TGTGCCAGCAGCCCGACCCCCGGACAGGGGATGGGCTACACCTTC. This encodes CASSPTPGQGMGYTF. The full variable domain, rest sourced from reference TRBV7-2 and TRBJ1-2, is GAGVSQSPSNKVTEKGKDVELRCDPISGHTALYWYRQSLGQGLEFLIYFQGNSAPDKSGLPSDRFSAERTGGSVSTLTIQRTQQEDSAVYLCASSPTPGQGMGYTFGSGTRLTVV.

This clonotype was counted a few times. The chain couples TRBV19 to TRBJ2-1; TRBD2 aligns across 15 bases. The germline V gene has CDR1 LNHDA and CDR2 SQIVND (reference sequence). There are 17 residues in the CDR3. J was trimmed by 5 bases and V by 6 bases; bases with no gene match: 8. The CDR3 sequence is CASRRGTSGRIHNEQFF. The CDR3 nucleotides are TGTGCCAGTAGGCGGGGGACTAGCGGGAGGATCCACAATGAGCAGTTCTTC.

This clonotype was seen many times. The chain carries TRBV7-2 and TRBJ1-1; D is unclear. CDR1 and CDR2 from the germline V gene are SGHTA and FQGNSA. The CDR3 sequence is 13 residues long. V was shortened by 6 bases and J by 0 bases, with 8 bases between the two germline ends. The CDR3 DNA sequence: TGTGCCAGCAGACCCCGGATGAACACTGAAGCTTTCTTT. Translating it yields CASRPRMNTEAFF.

The V call is TRBV20-1, the J call TRBJ2-5, with TRBD2 identical over 8 bases. Germline V CDR1 and CDR2: DFQATT, SNEGSKA (reference sequence). There are 15 residues in the CDR3. The V and J ends lost 0 bases and 5 bases, in that order; junction bases with no gene match: 8. The CDR3 DNA sequence: TGCAGTGCTAGAGATAGACAACTAGCGGAGGAGACCCAGTACTTC. Amino acids: CSARDRQLAEETQYF.

The CDR3 nucleotides are TGTGCCAGCACCGGGACTAGCGGGGCCTCCTACAATGAGCAGTTCTTC. It specifies CASTGTSGASYNEQFF. The V gene is TRBV28, the J gene TRBJ2-1, with TRBD2 matching 13 bases. J lost 0 bases, V lost 7 bases, and 3 bases had no gene match. The CDR3 consists of 16 residues. CDR1 and CDR2 from the germline V gene are MDHEN and SYDVKM.

The chain joins TRBV29-1 to TRBJ2-2; 9 positions match TRBD1. V shed 6 bases and J 3 bases; nucleotides not matched to a gene: 5. The CDR3 covers 14 residues. CDR1 and CDR2 from the germline V gene are SQVTM and ANQGSEA. CDR3 region: CSVMGQGDTGELFF. DNA for the CDR3: TGCAGCGTAATGGGACAGGGAGACACCGGGGAGCTGTTTTTT.

In DNA, the CDR3 is TGTGCCAGCAGCGTAGGTCTCTGGGAGGGTTACAATGAGCAGTTCTTC. This gives the protein CASSVGLWEGYNEQFF. The chain couples TRBV9 to TRBJ2-1, with 7 bases identical to TRBD2. Germline trimming cut 0 bases from V and 4 bases from J; bases unmatched to any gene: 7. This CDR3 spans 16 amino acids. Germline-derived CDR1 and CDR2 are SGDLS and YYNGEE. The whole variable domain, remainder taken from reference TRBV9 and TRBJ2-1, is DSGVTQTPKHLITATGQRVTLRCSPRSGDLSVYWYQQSLDQGLQFLIQYYNGEERAKGNILERFSAQQFPDLHSELNLSSLELGDSALYFCASSVGLWEGYNEQFFGPGTRLTVL.

The V and J genes are TRBV6-5 and TRBJ2-3; no clear D. Between the trimmed V and J ends, which lost 2 bases and 8 bases, there was a span of 5 bases. CDR1 MNHEY and CDR2 SVGAGI come from the germline V gene. The CDR3 covers 11 residues. The CDR3 loop reads CASSYMGTQYF. The CDR3 DNA sequence: TGTGCCAGCAGTTACATGGGTACGCAGTATTTT.

There are a few counts of this clonotype. The chain joins TRBV29-1 to TRBJ1-1; D not certain. V lost 8 bases, J lost 3 bases, and 16 bases lay in between. The CDR3 loop spans 13 amino acids. Germline CDR1 is SQVTM and CDR2 is ANQGSEA. The CDR3 DNA follows: TGCAGCATGAAGAATTATAAGGACACTGAAGCTTTCTTT. The encoded protein is CSMKNYKDTEAFF.

The chain carries TRBV5-1 and TRBJ2-1; D may be TRBD1 or TRBD2 (6 bases each). With 3 bases removed from V and 0 bases from J, the gap between germline ends came to 10 bases. Germline CDR1 is SGHRS and CDR2 is YFSETQ. The CDR3 extends over 15 amino acids. This chain's CDR3 is CASSSGASSYNEQFF. CDR3 nucleotide sequence: TGCGCCAGCAGCTCGGGGGCTAGCTCCTACAATGAGCAGTTCTTC. The full variable domain, with the rest looked up from reference TRBV5-1 and TRBJ2-1, is KAGVTQTPRYLIKTRGQQVTLSCSPISGHRSVSWYQQTPGQGLQFLFEYFSETQRNKGNFPGRFSGRQFSNSRSEMNVSTLELGDSALYLCASSSGASSYNEQFFGPGTRLTVL.

The gene calls are TRBV5-1 and TRBJ2-7; 12 bases align to TRBD2. CDR1 and CDR2 from the germline V gene are SGHRS and YFSETQ. With V trimmed by 3 bases and J by 5 bases, 6 bases remained unmatched. This CDR3 comprises 15 residues. CDR3 coding DNA: TGCGCCAGCAGCTGGGCCAGACTAGCGGGAGACGAGCAGTACTTC. It is translated as CASSWARLAGDEQYF.

The chain couples TRBV10-3 to TRBJ2-2, with TRBD1 matching over 7 bases. Germline CDR1 ENHRY, CDR2 SYGVKD. The CDR3 length is 14 residues. The trim removed 3 bases at V and 5 bases at J, leaving 3 bases unmatched. The CDR3 region is CAISDPQGTGELFF. The CDR3 coding sequence is TGTGCCATCAGTGACCCACAGGGGACCGGGGAGCTGTTTTTT.

This clonotype was seen repeatedly, ten times or more. This chain joins TRBV6-1 and TRBJ1-1; TRBD1 matches 10 bases. The germline CDR1 and CDR2 sequences are MNHNS and SASEGT. V trimming: 6 bases; J trimming: 4 bases; junction bases outside the gene matches: 5. The CDR3 extends over 14 amino acids. The CDR3 here is CASRRRTGGTEAFF. DNA of the CDR3: TGTGCCAGCAGAAGACGGACAGGGGGCACTGAAGCTTTCTTT.

This clonotype has a handful of counts. V usage is TRBV9 and J usage is TRBJ1-3; TRBD1 might be the D (5 bases). Germline loops: CDR1 SGDLS, CDR2 YYNGEE. Trimming pared 4 bases from V and 7 bases from J, leaving 12 bases between. This CDR3 is built from 13 residues. The CDR3 is CASSIPGWNTIYF. In DNA form, the CDR3 reads TGTGCCAGCAGCATCCCAGGGTGGAACACCATATATTTT.

This clonotype was observed a handful of times. CDR3: CSVESEETQYF. DNA for the CDR3: TGCAGCGTTGAATCCGAAGAGACCCAGTACTTC. The chain combines TRBV29-1 with TRBJ2-5, with D hard to call. V was pared by 2 bases and J by 3 bases, with 4 bases between. In germline, CDR1 is SQVTM, CDR2 ANQGSEA. There are 11 residues in the CDR3.

This clonotype was seen a few times. The chain recombines TRBV15 with TRBJ2-1, with 10 bases identical to TRBD2. Trimming cost V 0 bases and J 0 bases; bases outside gene matches: 5. This CDR3 contains 18 residues. Germline V CDR1 and CDR2: LNHNV, YYDKDF (reference sequence). The CDR3 DNA sequence: TGTGCCACCAGCAGAGATTTTGCTAGCGGGAGCTCCTACAATGAGCAGTTCTTC. As protein: CATSRDFASGSSYNEQFF.